One and the same sample provided the 30 T cell receptor beta chains below, sequenced in a study of blood T cell repertoires in COVID-19. Profiled with immunoSEQ multiplex PCR; TCRdb holds only in-frame clones, not every one. The repertoire holds around 120,000 clones, with roughly nine tenths as singletons. Sequenced input: peripheral blood. These receptors were collected from an elderly woman with acute or convalescent COVID-19.

V gene TRBV2 combines with J gene TRBJ2-7, with 8 bases identical to TRBD1. The CDR3 extends over 14 amino acids. Germline V gene sequence: CDR1 SNHLY, CDR2 FYNNEI. The V and J ends lost 4 bases and 1 base, in that order; junction bases with no gene match: 3. The CDR3 region has the DNA TGTGCCAGCAGTGGGTGGACAGGGTCCTACGAGCAGTACTTC. Protein product: CASSGWTGSYEQYF.

The V call is TRBV7-9, the J call TRBJ2-1; a possible D gene is TRBD1 (5 bases). V was trimmed by 1 base and J by 8 bases, leaving 18 bases between them. CDR1 is SEHNR and CDR2 is FQNEAQ in the germline V gene (reference sequence). CDR3 size: 16 residues. DNA for the CDR3: TGTGCCAGCAGCTTAGAAGGTTTTTCAGGGTATGATGAGCAGTTCTTC. Translated: CASSLEGFSGYDEQFF.

The rearrangement links TRBV29-1 to TRBJ1-1; 9 bases agree with TRBD1. V shed 7 bases, J shed 5 bases, and the junction held 8 bases outside the gene matches. The length of the CDR3 is 13 residues. The germline gives CDR1 SQVTM, CDR2 ANQGSEA. Here the CDR3 DNA reads TGCAGCGGTATACAGGGGGCGCAAACTGAAGCTTTCTTT. It is translated as CSGIQGAQTEAFF.

J is TRBJ1-1 and V is TRBV5-1, with D unclear. The CDR3 contains 14 residues. Trimming removed 2 bases at V and 1 base at J, with 9 bases between. Germline V gene data show CDR1 as SGHRS and CDR2 as YFSETQ. The CDR3: CASSLKARNTEAFF. CDR3 coding DNA: TGCGCCAGCAGCTTAAAAGCTAGGAACACTGAAGCTTTCTTT.

Turning to this clone: The germline gene is not matched at one end of the junction; a read error may be the cause. V is TRBV5-1 and J is TRBJ2-5; 7 bases align to TRBD1. This CDR3 contains 13 residues. Per the germline V gene, CDR1 is SGHRS and CDR2 is YFSETQ. The chain's CDR3 is CTSSFTGAETQYF. The DNA for the CDR3 is TGCACCAGCAGCTTCACAGGGGCCGAGACCCAGTACTTC.

The chain links TRBV5-1 to TRBJ2-7; TRBD1 matches at 7 bases. This CDR3 is 14 amino acids long. V lost 0 bases and J lost 4; bases outside the gene matches: 4. The germline V gene encodes CDR1 SGHRS and CDR2 YFSETQ. In DNA, the CDR3 is TGCGCCAGCAGCTTGGTAAGGGGGCGGTACGAGCAGTACTTC. This encodes CASSLVRGRYEQYF.

The chain links TRBV29-1 to TRBJ2-4, with 9 bases aligning to TRBD1. Per germline, CDR1 SQVTM and CDR2 ANQGSEA. J lost 10 bases, V lost 4 bases, and 5 bases had no gene match. This CDR3 comprises 12 residues. The CDR3 region is CSVGTGGSIQYF. DNA of the CDR3: TGCAGCGTTGGAACAGGGGGCTCGATTCAGTACTTC.

This chain's CDR3 is CASSGPNYGYTF. The CDR3 nucleotides read TGTGCCAGCAGTGGGCCTAACTATGGCTACACCTTC. The V gene is TRBV6-6, the J gene TRBJ1-2; D not resolved. CDR1 and CDR2 from the germline V gene are MNHNY and SVGAGI (reference sequence). The ends were cut back, 5 bases at V and 0 bases at J, with 4 bases in the middle. The CDR3 has 12 amino acids.

This rearrangement joins TRBV2 to TRBJ1-4; D not certain. V lost 5 bases and J 5 bases, leaving 15 bases between the germline ends. This CDR3 comprises 15 residues. CDR1 SNHLY and CDR2 FYNNEI come from the germline V gene. The CDR3 sequence: CASSKNRGPNEKLFF. The CDR3 DNA follows: TGTGCCAGCAGTAAGAACAGAGGGCCAAATGAAAAACTGTTTTTT.

The DNA for the CDR3 is TGTGCCAGCAGTGAATCATACAGGGCGGGCGAGCAGTACTTC. Its translation is CASSESYRAGEQYF. The chain carries TRBV25-1 and TRBJ2-7, with D maybe TRBD1 (6 bases). Deletions cut 1 base from V and 6 bases from J, with 13 bases between. The CDR3 sequence is 14 residues long. Germline V CDR1 and CDR2: MGHDK, SYGVNS.

The chain combines TRBV30 with TRBJ1-2; D remains ambiguous. The CDR3 extends over 11 amino acids. Germline CDR1 and CDR2: GTSNPN and SVGIG (reference sequence). V was cut by 5 bases and J by 3 bases, with 7 bases left in between. The CDR3 spells CAWGRDYGYTF. The CDR3 DNA follows: TGTGCCTGGGGCCGGGACTATGGCTACACCTTC.

This clone is a singleton in its sample. V is TRBV7-2 and J is TRBJ2-3; 11 bases agree with TRBD2. Germline V CDR1 and CDR2: SGHTA, FQGNSA. The CDR3 consists of 18 residues. Losses at the gene ends were 1 base for V and 0 bases for J; bases not matched to a gene: 6. This CDR3 is CASSLVSLAGGSTDTQYF. Here the CDR3 DNA reads TGTGCCAGCAGCTTAGTTAGTCTAGCGGGGGGAAGCACAGATACGCAGTATTTT.

The sample holds a few counts of this clone. As DNA, the CDR3 is TGTGCCATCAGCCCAGGGGGTAGTTCTGGAAACACCATATATTTT. This translates into CAISPGGSSGNTIYF. The V call is TRBV10-3, the J call TRBJ1-3, with 7 nucleotides matching TRBD1. The CDR3 extends over 15 amino acids. V was clipped by 6 bases and J by 1 base; unmatched bases: 6. Germline values: CDR1 ENHRY, CDR2 SYGVKD.

The chain has TRBV9 and TRBJ2-5, with D tentatively TRBD2 (5 bases). V lost 0 bases to trimming and J lost 1 base, with 10 bases between them. There are 15 residues in the CDR3. Germline loops: CDR1 SGDLS, CDR2 YYNGEE. The CDR3 nucleotides read TGTGCCAGCAGCGTAGCCGGGAAGCCCCAAGAGACCCAGTACTTC. As protein: CASSVAGKPQETQYF.

The chain joins TRBV6-6 to TRBJ1-5; 8 bases are shared with TRBD1. The trim removed 1 base at V and 5 bases at J, leaving 4 bases unmatched. Germline loops: CDR1 MNHNY, CDR2 SVGAGI (reference sequence). The CDR3 is 15 residues long. CDR3 nucleotide sequence: TGTGCCAGCAGTTACTTCCCAGGGGGCCATCAGCCCCAGCATTTT. Translating gives CASSYFPGGHQPQHF.

V is TRBV5-1 and J is TRBJ1-2, with TRBD1 identical over 8 bases. The CDR3 is made up of 13 amino acids. Germline CDR1 SGHRS, CDR2 YFSETQ. V was pared by 5 bases and J by 4 bases, with 4 bases of the junction left unmatched. CDR3 residues: CASSPTGAYGYTF. Here the CDR3 DNA reads TGCGCCAGCAGTCCGACAGGGGCCTATGGCTACACCTTC.

The rearrangement links TRBV6-5 to TRBJ1-2; D is unclear. The germline CDR1 and CDR2 sequences are MNHEY and SVGAGI. Trimming removed 5 bases at V and 0 bases at J, with 10 bases between. The CDR3 is 14 residues long. CDR3 DNA sequence: TGTGCCAGCAGTACGGTAACAGCTAACTATGGCTACACCTTC. This sequence encodes CASSTVTANYGYTF.

The rearrangement joins TRBV10-2 to TRBJ1-6; 8 bases map to TRBD1. Germline V lookup: CDR1 WSHSY, CDR2 SAAADI. Trimming cost V 8 bases and J 7 bases; bases outside gene matches: 1. The CDR3 runs to 12 residues. CDR3 sequence: CASGQGNSPLHF. The CDR3 DNA sequence: TGCGCCAGCGGACAGGGAAATTCACCCCTCCACTTT.

This clone was detected only a few times. The genes are TRBV29-1 and TRBJ2-5; a possible D gene is TRBD1 (6 bases). Trimming pared 4 bases from V and 7 bases from J, leaving 16 bases between. Germline-derived CDR1 and CDR2 are SQVTM and ANQGSEA. The CDR3 runs to 13 residues. CDR3 amino acids: CSVVPPGVGTQYF. The CDR3 DNA reads as TGCAGCGTTGTGCCCCCAGGGGTCGGGACCCAGTACTTC. Full variable domain (remainder filled in from reference TRBV29-1 and TRBJ2-5): SAVISQKPSRDICQRGTSLTIQCQVDSQVTMMFWYRQQPGQSLTLIATANQGSEATYESGFVIDKFPISRPNLTFSTLTVSNMSPEDSSIYLCSVVPPGVGTQYFGPGTRLLVL.

This chain links TRBV2 with TRBJ2-3, with TRBD2 identical over 10 bases. This CDR3 spans 18 amino acids. V trimming: 1 base; J trimming: 4 bases; junction bases outside the gene matches: 11. Germline V gene sequence: CDR1 SNHLY, CDR2 FYNNEI. CDR3 sequence: CASSEGASGGYVSDTQYF. CDR3 DNA sequence: TGTGCCAGCAGTGAAGGGGCTAGCGGGGGATACGTGTCAGATACGCAGTATTTT. Complete variable domain (other parts from reference TRBV2 and TRBJ2-3): EPEVTQTPSHQVTQMGQEVILRCVPISNHLYFYWYRQILGQKVEFLVSFYNNEISEKSEIFDDQFSVERPDGSNFTLKIRSTKLEDSAMYFCASSEGASGGYVSDTQYFGPGTRLTVL.

The genes are TRBV6-5 and TRBJ2-3; no clear D gene. Trimming left V 0 bases short and J 6 bases short, with 13 bases between. Germline V CDR1 and CDR2: MNHEY, SVGAGI. CDR3 length: 15 amino acids. CDR3 sequence (DNA): TGTGCCAGCAGTTACTCGAGTATTGTATTGGATACGCAGTATTTT. Translation: CASSYSSIVLDTQYF.

The gene calls are TRBV7-3 and TRBJ2-7, with 14 bases matching TRBD2. The J segment lost 9 bases and the V segment lost 5 bases, leaving 6 bases of the junction unmatched. This CDR3 contains 14 residues. Germline V gene sequence: CDR1 SGHTA, CDR2 FQGTGA. The chain's CDR3 is CASSLGTSGGAQYF. The DNA for the CDR3 is TGTGCCAGCAGCCTTGGGACTAGCGGGGGTGCGCAGTACTTC.

The chain employs TRBV28 and TRBJ1-1; 7 nucleotides match TRBD1. Germline V gene sequence: CDR1 MDHEN, CDR2 SYDVKM. V dropped 2 bases and J dropped 10; count of bases not matched to a gene: 7. The CDR3 loop spans 13 amino acids. This chain's CDR3 is CASSLRQGRVAFF. The CDR3 region has the DNA TGTGCCAGCAGTTTAAGACAGGGAAGGGTAGCTTTCTTT.

This clone has just one count. The rearrangement uses TRBV27 and TRBJ1-6; a weak D match, TRBD1 (6 bases). The germline CDR1 and CDR2 sequences are MNHEY and SMNVEV (reference sequence). CDR3 length equals 15 residues. Trimming cost V 0 bases and J 7 bases, with 10 bases left between them. The CDR3 loop is CASSLSRQDNSPLHF. The CDR3 nucleotides are TGTGCCAGCAGTTTATCTCGACAGGACAATTCACCCCTCCACTTT.

The genes are TRBV25-1 and TRBJ2-6; TRBD1 aligns across 8 bases. The CDR3 runs 17 residues. Germline V gives CDR1 MGHDK, CDR2 SYGVNS. V was clipped by 4 bases and J by 0 bases; unmatched bases: 5. CDR3 sequence reads: CASSGQGALSGANVLTF. The CDR3 bases are TGTGCCAGCAGTGGGCAGGGGGCTCTCTCTGGGGCCAACGTCCTGACTTTC.

The J gene is TRBJ1-2, the V gene TRBV5-4; D possibly corresponds to TRBD1 (5 bases). The V end was cut by 1 base, the J end by 8 bases, with 15 bases between. CDR1 and CDR2 from the germline V gene are SGHNT and YYREEE (reference sequence). The CDR3 is 14 amino acids. The CDR3 spells CASSLLERGEGYTF. The CDR3 region has the DNA TGTGCCAGCAGCTTGCTCGAAAGGGGTGAAGGCTACACCTTC.

This chain joins TRBV7-9 and TRBJ2-1, with 11 bases lining up with TRBD2. V trimming: 1 base; J trimming: 5 bases; junction bases outside the gene matches: 4. The CDR3 spans 16 residues. Germline loops: CDR1 SEHNR, CDR2 FQNEAQ (reference sequence). The CDR3 sequence: CASSLGTSGWHNEQFF. DNA of the CDR3: TGTGCCAGCAGCTTAGGGACTAGCGGGTGGCACAATGAGCAGTTCTTC.

V is TRBV19 and J is TRBJ1-2, with D perhaps TRBD1 (6 bases). With 3 bases removed from V and 8 bases from J, the gap between germline ends came to 16 bases. The CDR3 sequence is 14 residues long. The germline V gene has CDR1 LNHDA and CDR2 SQIVND (reference sequence). The CDR3 spells CASSIVQGLGGYTF. In DNA form, the CDR3 reads TGTGCCAGTAGTATCGTACAGGGTCTGGGCGGCTACACCTTC.

The chain uses TRBV6-6 and TRBJ1-2; D call uncertain. This CDR3 comprises 15 residues. V lost 2 bases to trimming and J lost 1 base, with 11 bases between them. The germline V gene encodes CDR1 MNHNY and CDR2 SVGAGI (reference sequence). CDR3 DNA: TGTGCCAGCAGTTACCCCATCGCGAGTAACTATGGCTACACCTTC. It codes for CASSYPIASNYGYTF.

The genes are TRBV25-1 and TRBJ2-7; 9 positions match TRBD1. The V segment lost 8 bases and the J segment 7 bases; nucleotides outside the gene matches: 6. The CDR3 is 12 residues long. Germline-derived CDR1 and CDR2 are MGHDK and SYGVNS. The CDR3 loop is CASGTGLWEQYF. Written as DNA, the CDR3 is TGTGCCAGCGGGACAGGGTTGTGGGAGCAGTACTTC.